This entry concerns a single TCR beta chain. These data come from a study of CD8 T cells in Susac syndrome. It was with random hexamers that roughly 0.5 to 1 ug RNA was reverse transcribed. TCRdb ran MiXCR on the immunoSEQ multiplex PCR reads and lists one entry per CDR3 protein. The profile shows nearly 200,000 distinct CDR3 sequences, about 96% of them singletons. This TCR was sampled from a human donor with multiple sclerosis. Sequenced material: CD4+ T cells from PBMCs.

Written as DNA, the CDR3 is TGCGCCAGCAGCTCGGGACAGGGGATCACCGGGGAGCTGTTTTTT. Its translation is CASSSGQGITGELFF. The rearrangement links TRBV5-1 to TRBJ2-2, with 10 bases identical to TRBD1. CDR1 and CDR2 (germline): SGHRS, YFSETQ. Unmatched junction bases numbered 3, after V lost 3 bases and J lost 4 bases. CDR3 length: 15 residues.